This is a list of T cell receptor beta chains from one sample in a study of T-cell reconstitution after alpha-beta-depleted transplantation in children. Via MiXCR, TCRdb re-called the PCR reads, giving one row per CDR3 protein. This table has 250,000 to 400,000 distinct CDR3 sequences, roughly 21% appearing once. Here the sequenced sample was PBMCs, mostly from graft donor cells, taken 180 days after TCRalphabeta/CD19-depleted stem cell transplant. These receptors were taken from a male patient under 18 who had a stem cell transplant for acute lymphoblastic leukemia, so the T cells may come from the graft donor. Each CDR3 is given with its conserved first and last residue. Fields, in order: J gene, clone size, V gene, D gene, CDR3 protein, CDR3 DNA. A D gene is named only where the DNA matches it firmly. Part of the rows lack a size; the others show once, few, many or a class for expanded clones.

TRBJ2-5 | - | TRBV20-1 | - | CSARDVRGQETQYF | TGCAGTGCTAGAGATGTTCGCGGCCAAGAGACCCAGTACTTC
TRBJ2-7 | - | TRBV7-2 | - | CASSLITAIDINYEQYF | TGTGCCAGCAGCTTAATAACCGCGATTGATATCAACTACGAGCAGTACTTC
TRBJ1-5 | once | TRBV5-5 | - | CASSLYLGRTNSNQPQHF | TGTGCCAGCAGCTTGTACCTCGGGAGGACGAATAGCAATCAGCCCCAGCATTTT
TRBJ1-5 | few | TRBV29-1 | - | CSVMEAGYSNQPQHF | TGCAGCGTCATGGAGGCGGGTTATAGCAATCAGCCCCAGCATTTT
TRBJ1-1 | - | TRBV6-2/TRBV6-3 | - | CASSYSKGVNTEAFF | TGTGCCAGCAGTTACTCGAAGGGAGTGAACACTGAAGCTTTCTTT
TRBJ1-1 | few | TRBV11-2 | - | CASSFWTVNTEAFF | TGTGCCAGCAGCTTCTGGACGGTGAACACTGAAGCTTTCTTT
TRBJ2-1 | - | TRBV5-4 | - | CASSLTRIMDEQFF | TGTGCCAGCAGCTTGACTAGAATTATGGATGAGCAGTTCTTC
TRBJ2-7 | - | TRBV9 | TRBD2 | CASSVREGSYEQYF | TGTGCCAGCAGCGTGCGGGAGGGCTCCTACGAGCAGTACTTC
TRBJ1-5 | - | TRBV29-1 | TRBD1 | CSVTGGSNQPQHF | TGCAGCGTTACAGGGGGGAGCAATCAGCCCCAGCATTTT
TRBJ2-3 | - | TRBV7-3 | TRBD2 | CASSPYGRETQDTQYF | TGTGCCAGCAGCCCCTACGGGCGGGAGACTCAAGATACGCAGTATTTT
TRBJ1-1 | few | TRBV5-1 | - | CASSPWTVNTEAFF | TGCGCCAGCAGCCCATGGACGGTGAACACTGAAGCTTTCTTT
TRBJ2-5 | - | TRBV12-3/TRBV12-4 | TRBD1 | CASTRTGGETQYF | TGTGCCAGCACAAGGACAGGGGGAGAGACCCAGTACTTC
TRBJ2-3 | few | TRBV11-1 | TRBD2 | CASSSSDGLAGVMHTQYF | TGTGCCAGCAGCTCTTCCGACGGACTAGCGGGAGTGATGCATACGCAGTATTTT
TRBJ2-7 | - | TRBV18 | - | CASSPPKKGWATAYEQYF | TGTGCCAGCTCACCACCGAAGAAGGGCTGGGCAACGGCCTACGAGCAGTACTTC
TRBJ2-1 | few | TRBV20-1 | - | CSARYLRATEQFF | TGCAGTGCTAGGTACCTTAGGGCCACTGAGCAGTTCTTC